This T cell receptor beta chain derives from a study of T cells in narcolepsy. Study background: Patients with NT1 or NT2 and healthy control donors were enrolled.

Overall study results and limits: No autoreactive T cell clone sequences appeared in some memory CD4+ repertoires. Autoreactive clonotypes reportedly recurred in blood of same and different patients, not controls. Same-patient CSF and blood CD4+ T cell clonotypes included HCRT-specific and TRIB2-specific autoreactive ones.

As regards this clone: The antigen is unknown.

TCRdb's table, derived via immunoSEQ multiplex PCR, lists solely in-frame clones and lacks some. Of 25,000 to 35,000 clones listed, approximately 79% are singletons. Germline V gene sequence: CDR1 MGHRA, CDR2 YSYEKL. This CDR3 is 18 amino acids long. V lost 1 base and J lost 0, with 16 bases in between. The chain has TRBV4-1 and TRBJ2-4, with D possibly matching TRBD2 (6 bases). Sequencing used memory (CD45RA-) CD4+ T cells from blood. The TCR comes from a human donor in good health. This CDR3 reads CASSQGSAGPLAKNIQYF. CDR3 nucleotides: TGCGCCAGCAGCCAAGGATCGGCGGGACCTTTAGCCAAAAACATTCAGTACTTC.